This T cell receptor beta chain was found in a study of blood T cells in healthy people across ages. Combining a sample-barcoded 5' primer with a J-beta primer mix, a second PCR ran for roughly 6 to 12 cycles. A tag from a template-switch adaptor with 12 random nucleotides marked each cDNA molecule. TCRdb used MiXCR to reprocess the 5' RACE reads, holding one entry per CDR3 protein. The data show 650,000 to 800,000 distinct CDR3 sequences, with about 42% seen just once and about a fifth held by the top ten. Extracted total RNA amounted to at least 5.5 micrograms for each sample. Germline CDR1 MNHEY, CDR2 SVGEGT. V lost 4 bases and J lost 3; bases outside the gene matches: 15. The CDR3 extends over 18 amino acids. This clonotype was observed a few times.

The sequenced material came from blood. V gene TRBV6-2 or TRBV6-3 combines with J gene TRBJ2-5, with 9 bases aligning to TRBD2. The sequence was collected from a man aged 55 to 69 in good health. In DNA form, the CDR3 reads TGTGCCAGCAGTTTGAGGATCCAGGCTAGCGGGACGAAAGAGACCCAGTACTTC. Translated: CASSLRIQASGTKETQYF.